Listed here are 8 T cell receptor beta chains from one sample, sequenced in a study of cytomegalovirus exposure and HLA in healthy donors. Repertoires were generated with immunoSEQ multiplex PCR, while TCRdb's copy carries only in-frame clones and drops some. This sample yields a few hundred thousand clones, of which over 80% are seen a single time; around an eighth belongs to the top ten. Sequencing was carried out using PBMCs. Receptor source: a woman aged 25-40 years in good health and CMV-seropositive.

The gene calls are TRBV27 and TRBJ2-3, with D possibly TRBD1 on 6 matching bases. The CDR3 loop spans 16 amino acids. V lost 3 bases to trimming and J lost 2 bases, with 15 bases between them. The germline V gene encodes CDR1 MNHEY and CDR2 SMNVEV (reference sequence). Written as DNA, the CDR3 is TGTGCCAGCAGTTTGGGGGCGGCACGAACCACAGATACGCAGTATTTT. This gives the protein CASSLGAARTTDTQYF.

This chain joins TRBV19 and TRBJ2-5; 7 bases match TRBD1. The CDR3 runs to 13 residues. The J segment lost 2 bases and the V segment lost 4 bases, leaving 1 base of the junction unmatched. Germline CDR1 LNHDA, CDR2 SQIVND (reference sequence). CDR3 in DNA: TGTGCCAGTAGTAGGGACAGACAAGAGACCCAGTACTTC. Its translation is CASSRDRQETQYF.

The CDR3 bases are TGTGCCAGCAGCCCGCCAGACAAGAACACTGAAGCTTTCTTT. It specifies CASSPPDKNTEAFF. V is TRBV28 and J is TRBJ1-1; D is uncertain. Trimming stripped 6 bases from V and 1 base from J, with 12 bases between. CDR3 length: 14 amino acids. The V gene's germline CDR1 is MDHEN and CDR2 SYDVKM.

The chain links TRBV30 to TRBJ1-1; D uncertain. The CDR3 is 13 residues long. CDR1 is GTSNPN, CDR2 SVGIG, per germline (reference sequence). V was clipped by 0 bases and J by 6 bases, with 11 bases between them. CDR3 residues: CAWSVRTLAEAFF. The CDR3 nucleotides read TGTGCCTGGAGTGTACGTACCTTGGCTGAAGCTTTCTTT.

In this sample, this clone turned up a few times. The chain combines TRBV18 with TRBJ1-1; D might be TRBD1 (5 bases). Trimming pared 3 bases from V and 1 base from J, leaving 6 bases between. Germline CDR1 is KGHSH and CDR2 is LQKENI. This CDR3 is 13 amino acids long. Here the CDR3 reads CASSPGRNTEAFF. Here the CDR3 DNA reads TGTGCCAGCTCACCGGGGCGGAACACTGAAGCTTTCTTT.

The V and J genes are TRBV27 and TRBJ2-3; possible D gene TRBD2, 5 bases. This CDR3 has 12 amino acids. The ends were cut back, 5 bases at V and 6 bases at J, with 9 bases in the middle. Germline loops: CDR1 MNHEY, CDR2 SMNVEV (reference sequence). The CDR3 spells CASSKIADTQYF. Here the CDR3 DNA reads TGTGCCAGCAGTAAAATAGCGGATACGCAGTATTTT.

The rearrangement joins TRBV14 to TRBJ2-7, with 8 bases lining up with TRBD1. Germline V CDR1 and CDR2: SGHDN, FVKESK. J gave up 2 bases and V 4 bases, and 7 bases lay outside the gene matches. The CDR3 sequence is 15 residues long. The CDR3 loop reads CASSPQGVGPYEQYF. As DNA, the CDR3 is TGTGCCAGCAGCCCACAGGGGGTAGGGCCCTACGAGCAGTACTTC.

The sample holds a few counts of this clone. The chain recombines TRBV4-2 with TRBJ2-1; D is uncertain. Germline-derived CDR1 and CDR2 are LGHNA and YNFKEQ. With 0 bases removed from V and 2 bases from J, the gap between germline ends came to 8 bases. This CDR3 has 15 amino acids. The CDR3 protein is CASSQDQEAYNEQFF. The CDR3 DNA reads as TGTGCCAGCAGCCAAGATCAAGAAGCCTACAATGAGCAGTTCTTC.